This T cell receptor (beta chain) was documented in a study of T-cell memory formation after mild COVID-19. About the study: Largely, TCR clusters stayed within a single donor. Study findings and constraints: Confirmation was lacking for SARS-CoV-2 specificity of second-wave clones that peaked on day 37. Pre-infection memory held some responding clones, suggesting pre-existing cross-reactive T cells responded.

Employing constant-segment primers, 5'RACE generated TCR alpha and TCR beta cDNA libraries bearing sample barcodes and UMIs. TCRdb re-called the 5' RACE reads with MiXCR, one entry per CDR3 protein. This table holds roughly 400,000 distinct CDR3 sequences, about 20% found once. Germline trimming cut 1 base from V and 4 bases from J; bases unmatched to any gene: 4. Germline lookup yields CDR1 SGHNT and CDR2 YENEEA. This CDR3 region has 15 residues. This clonotype has more than one count but fewer than ten. Its antigen remains unknown. The sequence came from a man between 18 and 35 years old who had mild COVID-19 (a few samples of this study predate the infection). Cell type and time point are not known. Sequenced input: PBMCs or a T cell subset sorted from them (not recorded which). J is TRBJ2-1 and V is TRBV11-3; 7 positions match TRBD2. For the CDR3, the DNA is TGTGCCAGCAGCTTAGGGGTAGCGGGTTACAATGAGCAGTTCTTC. The encoded protein is CASSLGVAGYNEQFF.